Sequencing of this T cell receptor beta chain was carried out in a study of response to subunit inactivated influenza vaccine. Study-wide results and caveats: The authors suggested that few new T cells are recruited per seasonal influenza vaccination.

TCRdb re-called the RT-PCR reads through MiXCR, storing one row per CDR3 protein. The table records 550,000 to 800,000 distinct CDR3 sequences, approximately 15% of them present only once. V was clipped by 5 bases and J by 4 bases; unmatched bases: 14. The V gene's germline CDR1 is GTSNPN and CDR2 SVGIG (reference sequence). This CDR3 has 15 residues. This clonotype occurred a few times. What it binds is unknown. The rearrangement joins TRBV30 to TRBJ2-7; 7 nucleotides agree with TRBD2. This TCR was sampled from a man aged 45-65 years who received an inactivated influenza vaccine. The source material was PBMCs from blood, sampled 11 to 12 days after vaccination. The CDR3 is CAWALSGGGVYEQYF. The CDR3 DNA reads TGTGCCTGGGCCCTCTCAGGCGGGGGTGTATACGAGCAGTACTTC.